This TCR beta chain was sequenced in a study of blood T cell repertoires in COVID-19 (dated by TCRdb to about 2020). For the study in its entirety: The collaborator samples originated in the United States, Italy and Spain and spanned the acute and convalescent phases of COVID-19. The prospective study material was composed of cDNA or gDNA derived from T cells, B-cell-depleted T cells, or PBMCs. Deeply sampled blood TCRbeta repertoires from subjects exposed to, actively infected with, or recovered from COVID-19 were included in the dataset. The repertoires were released in a freely available public database meant as a resource for research on the immune response to SARS-CoV-2. The samples were drawn from the first 160 participants of the ongoing ImmuneRACE study and from 1,254 subjects provided by 6 global collaborators. The sample metadata nearly always contained a de-identified subject ID, COVID-19 status, age in years and sex. Where available, HLA class I and class II types were obtained from metadata supplied by the sample provider rather than from assay-based typing.

One collaborating source in Seattle enrolled patients during active infection and followed them longitudinally through the course of disease. Whole blood was collected in K2EDTA tubes by collaborating institutions according to the institutions' own protocols. For TCRbeta analysis, collaborator samples were shipped as frozen whole blood, as isolated PBMCs, or as DNA extracted from either sample type. TCRbeta CDR3 regions were amplified from genomic DNA using the immunoSEQ Assay, a bias-controlled multiplex PCR. The paper's processing steps were these. The number of nucleated cells in each sample was estimated by amplification of reference gene primers within the assay. To quantify the absolute abundance of each unique TCRbeta CDR3 rearrangement, sequence reads were collapsed and filtered. For each sample, productive Simpson clonality was calculated by taking the square root of Simpson's diversity index across productive rearrangements. This is the immuneACCESS table as TCRdb keeps it, with only in-frame sequences that have V and J called. A part of the clones is gone; compared with another copy, unresolved V genes explain less than half, and the rest is unexplained. V, J and clone size are taken as reported in that table, and D and trimming were inferred from the DNA itself. This sample gives about 500,000 clones in total; roughly nine tenths of them show up just once. Approximately 0.9% of the sample lies in the top ten.

A word on this clone: Its antigen specificity is not known. No per-base quality is available; no much larger clone lies one base away.

Study-wide findings and limitations: The amount of clinical and demographic metadata varied by source and participant and was provided uncurated.

Looking up the germline V gene (reference sequence) yields CDR1 MNHEY and CDR2 SMNVEV. CDR3 length: 19 amino acids, cysteine to phenylalanine. The sequence is cut down to CDR3 DNA, 57 bases in frame from base 1. V is clipped by 7 bases and J by 6 bases, and the sequence between their germline boundaries is 30 bases long. The sequence joins TRBV27 to TRBJ1-4, with TRBD1 tentatively as D gene (6 bases match). The receptor's source is a man between 18 and 29 years old with COVID-19, enrolled during active disease. The specimen was peripheral blood. The CDR3 loop reads CASNHSAPDSQDKDEKLFF. The DNA sequence is as follows: TGTGCCAGCAACCACTCAGCTCCGGACAGCCAGGATAAGGATGAAAAACTGTTTTTT. Extended through the reference TRBV27 and TRBJ1-4 proteins, this CDR3 yields the full variable domain: EAQVTQNPRYLITVTGKKLTVTCSQNMNHEYMSWYRQDPGLGLRQIYYSMNVEVTDKGDVPEGYKVSRKEKRNFPLILESPSPNQTSLYFCASNHSAPDSQDKDEKLFFGSGTQLSVL.